The sequence of this T cell receptor beta chain was determined in a study of cytomegalovirus exposure and HLA in healthy donors. Study overall: Among roughly 180 million T cells, an earlier analysis found roughly 120 million unique TCR beta sequences. Study results and limitations: In an earlier analysis, about 87% or about 30%: the productive usage of most TCR beta V segments. Cytomegalovirus-associated TCR beta chains were listed, numbering some 180. There was a cluster of highly shared sequence variants that was likely a sequencing artifact.

The V gene's germline CDR1 is SGHAT and CDR2 FQNNGV. With 1 base removed from V and 0 bases from J, the gap between germline ends came to 7 bases. This CDR3 contains 14 residues. As concerns this clone: Its antigen is not identified.

This PCR relied on a set of 60 Vbeta primers and 13 Jbeta primers. TCRdb keeps only in-frame clones here, not all; method: immunoSEQ multiplex PCR. This table has approximately 140,000 clones, 60% to 85% appearing once. The origin of this receptor is a man in his forties in good health and CMV-seropositive. The V call is TRBV11-2, the J call TRBJ2-7; D remains unclear. Sequencing was done on a sample of PBMCs. CDR3 sequence (DNA): TGTGCCAGCAGCTTAGTGGCCAGCTCCTACGAGCAGTACTTC. It translates to CASSLVASSYEQYF.